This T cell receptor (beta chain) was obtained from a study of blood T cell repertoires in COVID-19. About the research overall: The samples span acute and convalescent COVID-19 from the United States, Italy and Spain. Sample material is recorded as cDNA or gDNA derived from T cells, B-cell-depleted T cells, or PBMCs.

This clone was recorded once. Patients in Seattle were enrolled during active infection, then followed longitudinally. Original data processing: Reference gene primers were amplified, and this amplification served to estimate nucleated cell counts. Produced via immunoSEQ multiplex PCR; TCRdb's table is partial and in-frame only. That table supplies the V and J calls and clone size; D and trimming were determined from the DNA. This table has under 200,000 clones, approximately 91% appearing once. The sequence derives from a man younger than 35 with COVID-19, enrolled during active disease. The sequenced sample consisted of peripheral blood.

The CDR3 is CASSLELDRGNQPQHF. DNA for the CDR3: TGTGCCAGCAGCTTAGAGTTGGACAGGGGCAATCAGCCCCAGCATTTT. V gene TRBV13 combines with J gene TRBJ1-5, with TRBD1 matching 8 bases. Per the germline V gene, CDR1 is PRHDT and CDR2 is FYEKMQ (reference sequence). The junction had 4 bases not matched to a gene; V was cut back by 1 base and J by 2 bases. This CDR3 comprises 16 residues.